This T cell receptor beta chain was sequenced in a study of vaccination effects on CD4 cells after COVID-19. Findings of the study overall: The study got few convalescent patients and did not collect any early post-infection timepoints. Long after vaccination, the clones induced by infection and by vaccine shrank markedly in size.

This clone was picked up one time. Its antigen is still unknown. Before sequencing took place, the ViraFEST assay used viral peptide pools to expand antigen-specific CD4+ T cells. Cultured cells yielded isolated CD4+ T cells after approximately nine days. Vaccinees lacked prior SARS-CoV-2 infection and tested negative for nucleocapsid antibodies. After 2 million or so PBMC were placed in each well, they were cultured with approximately 10 IU/ml IL-2 and about 10 ug/ml peptides. Some clones are missing from TCRdb's copy, which holds only in-frame ones; the method was immunoSEQ multiplex PCR. The sample carries about 41,000 clones, roughly 82% recorded once. Germline V gene lookup returns CDR1 KGHDR and CDR2 SFDVKD. This CDR3 has 15 residues. J lost 4 bases, V lost 3 bases, and 6 bases had no gene match.

The V gene is TRBV24-1, the J gene TRBJ2-5, with 8 bases identical to TRBD1. The material sequenced was CD4+ T cells from PBMCs cultured with HCoV-NL63 spike peptides, taken before COVID-19 vaccination. This receptor was taken from a human donor who received a COVID-19 vaccine. The CDR3 is CATSDPGQGGETQYF. Here the CDR3 DNA reads TGTGCCACCAGTGATCCTGGACAGGGCGGAGAGACCCAGTACTTC.